This T cell receptor (beta chain) was identified during a study of T-cell memory formation after mild COVID-19. At the level of the study: Clusters of TCRs were largely donor specific.

TCRdb fed the 5' RACE reads into MiXCR, producing one record per CDR3 protein. Here the sample spans approximately 570,000 distinct CDR3 sequences, about a sixth being singletons. This clonotype was counted only a few times. The clonotype comes from an adult woman who had mild COVID-19 (a few samples of this study predate the infection). Cell type and time point are not known. The sequenced sample was PBMCs or a T cell subset sorted from them (not recorded which).

The CDR3 loop is CASSYRGGYRRGSYNEQFF. DNA for the CDR3: TGTGCCAGCAGTTACCGTGGGGGCTACCGACGTGGCTCCTACAATGAGCAGTTCTTC. The chain has TRBV6-6 and TRBJ2-1; D possibly corresponds to TRBD1 (6 bases). The V end lost 2 bases, the J end lost 0 bases, and 20 bases lay between the germline ends. Looked up from germline, CDR1 is MNHNY and CDR2 is SVGAGI (reference sequence). This CDR3 has 19 residues.